Below are 18 T cell receptor beta chains sequenced from a single sample in a study of regulatory T cells in long-lasting Graves disease. Time point defined: persistent/refractory GD, antithyroid drugs over 5 years with positive TRAb. PBMC RNA was the source of the TCR library. Researchers made TCR beta libraries by using iRepertoire HTBI primers and running Arm-PCR on CDR3 regions. TCRdb analysed the multiplex PCR reads with MiXCR anew, one entry per CDR3 protein. The sample includes about 310,000 distinct CDR3 sequences, more than 20% of them seen just once. Here the sequenced sample was peripheral blood mononuclear cells (PBMCs), taken when the disease was refractory, from a patient treated with antithyroid drugs. All receptors come from a female donor with Graves disease.

This clonotype turned up a few times. This chain uses TRBV3-1 with TRBJ2-7, with D perhaps matching TRBD1 (7 bases). CDR3 size: 14 residues. Germline values: CDR1 LGHDT, CDR2 YNNKEL (reference sequence). With 1 base removed from V and 6 bases from J, the gap between germline ends came to 13 bases. In nucleotides, the CDR3 is TGTGCCAGCAGCCAAGCTGACAGGGACTGCGAGCAGTACTTC. Residues: CASSQADRDCEQYF.

The chain has TRBV5-1 and TRBJ2-7; TRBD2 agrees at 11 bases. The CDR3 runs 16 residues. CDR1 and CDR2 from the germline V gene are SGHRS and YFSETQ. The V gene end was trimmed by 4 bases and the J gene end by 4 bases; junction bases not matched to a gene: 10. CDR3 nucleotides: TGCGCCAGCAGCCAGATACTAGCGGGAGAAAGGTACGAGCAGTACTTC. Translation: CASSQILAGERYEQYF.

This clonotype was observed a few times. This chain joins TRBV19 and TRBJ2-2, with TRBD2 as a possible D gene (7 bases). Between the trimmed V and J ends, which lost 5 bases and 2 bases, there was a span of 24 bases. Germline values: CDR1 LNHDA, CDR2 SQIVND (reference sequence). The CDR3 length is 19 residues. CDR3 region: CASSRGPWSGNPNTGELFF. The CDR3 coding sequence is TGTGCCAGTAGTCGGGGGCCTTGGAGCGGGAACCCTAACACCGGGGAGCTGTTTTTT.

This clonotype was recorded at least ten times. The rearrangement links TRBV6-5 to TRBJ2-7; D is uncertain. Germline CDR1 and CDR2: MNHEY and SVGAGI. Trimming stripped 3 bases from V and 2 bases from J, with 8 bases between. The CDR3 runs to 13 residues. The CDR3: CASSYGPAYEQYF. CDR3 DNA sequence: TGTGCCAGCAGTTATGGGCCCGCCTACGAGCAGTACTTC.

This clonotype was observed at least ten times. The chain couples TRBV7-2 to TRBJ1-1; 9 positions match TRBD1. The germline CDR1 and CDR2 sequences are SGHTA and FQGNSA. CDR3 length: 15 amino acids. The V and J ends lost 5 bases and 0 bases, in that order; junction bases with no gene match: 4. DNA of the CDR3: TGTGCCAGCAGCCTACAGGGGGCCATGAACACTGAAGCTTTCTTT. Protein: CASSLQGAMNTEAFF.

This clonotype was counted only a few times. V gene TRBV10-3 combines with J gene TRBJ2-7; TRBD1 or TRBD2 may be the D gene (5 bases each). Germline loops: CDR1 ENHRY, CDR2 SYGVKD. This CDR3 has 15 residues. Trimming took off 5 bases at V and 3 bases at J, with 17 bases between the two ends. The CDR3 nucleotides are TGTGCCATCAGTCCACGCCCCGGGACCGACTACGAGCAGTACTTC. Protein product: CAISPRPGTDYEQYF.

The rearrangement links TRBV30 to TRBJ2-3; 11 bases line up with TRBD2. The CDR3 extends over 17 amino acids. CDR1 is GTSNPN, CDR2 SVGIG, per germline (reference sequence). With 0 bases clipped from V and 4 bases from J, the junction kept 9 bases outside the gene matches. The DNA for the CDR3 is TGTGCCTGGAGTGTATACCATAGCGGGAGGGCCTCAGATACGCAGTATTTT. It encodes CAWSVYHSGRASDTQYF. The whole variable domain, remainder taken from reference TRBV30 and TRBJ2-3, is SQTIHQWPATLVQPVGSPLSLECTVEGTSNPNLYWYRQAAGRGLQLLFYSVGIGQISSEVPQNLSASRPQDRQFILSSKKLLLSDSGFYLCAWSVYHSGRASDTQYFGPGTRLTVL.

The chain carries TRBV3-1 and TRBJ2-5, with 11 bases identical to TRBD1. CDR1 and CDR2 from the germline V gene are LGHDT and YNNKEL (reference sequence). V shed 2 bases and J 4 bases; nucleotides not matched to a gene: 3. This CDR3 region has 15 residues. In DNA, the CDR3 is TGTGCCAGCAGCCAACACGGGACAGGGGGAGAGACCCAGTACTTC. Translating gives CASSQHGTGGETQYF.

This clonotype was observed at least ten times. The CDR3 region is CASTIAGDGTQYF. CDR3 in DNA: TGTGCCAGCACCATAGCGGGAGACGGGACCCAGTACTTC. The J gene is TRBJ2-5, the V gene TRBV11-2, with TRBD2 identical over 9 bases. V was clipped by 7 bases and J by 7 bases; unmatched bases: 7. Per the germline V gene, CDR1 is SGHAT and CDR2 is FQNNGV. The CDR3 runs 13 residues. The variable domain in full, with the rest retrieved from reference TRBV11-2 and TRBJ2-5, is EAGVAQSPRYKIIEKRQSVAFWCNPISGHATLYWYQQILGQGPKLLIQFQNNGVVDDSQLPKDRFSAERLKGVDSTLKIQPAKLEDSAVYLCASTIAGDGTQYFGPGTRLLVL.

This clonotype was seen many times. This CDR3 is CASSSSGVQETQYF. CDR3 bases: TGTGCCAGCAGTTCGTCGGGGGTTCAAGAGACCCAGTACTTC. J is TRBJ2-5 and V is TRBV7-2, with a weak D call TRBD2 (6 bases). Germline loops: CDR1 SGHTA, CDR2 FQGNSA. The CDR3 covers 14 residues. V lost 6 bases to trimming and J lost 2 bases, with 13 bases between them.

This clonotype was counted ten times or more. This chain links TRBV18 with TRBJ2-5; 11 nucleotides agree with TRBD2. Germline V gene data show CDR1 as KGHSH and CDR2 as LQKENI. This CDR3 comprises 16 residues. The ends lost 6 bases at V and 4 bases at J; junction bases unmatched: 10. CDR3 amino acids: CASSPQLAGDGETQYF. The CDR3 coding sequence is TGTGCCAGCTCGCCGCAACTAGCGGGAGATGGAGAGACCCAGTACTTC.

This clonotype came up a few times. V is TRBV30 and J is TRBJ2-7; D call uncertain. The CDR3 consists of 14 residues. The V gene's germline CDR1 is GTSNPN and CDR2 SVGIG (reference sequence). Trimming removed 0 bases at V and 5 bases at J, with 14 bases between. The CDR3 DNA sequence: TGTGCCTGGAGTGTAACGGCGTCCGTCCACGAGCAGTACTTC. Its protein is CAWSVTASVHEQYF.

The table lists this clonotype with a few counts. The chain is built from TRBV3-1 and TRBJ1-5; D gene unclear. The CDR3 length is 11 residues. V lost 2 bases and J 4 bases, leaving 0 bases between the germline ends. From germline, CDR1 is LGHDT and CDR2 YNNKEL (reference sequence). The CDR3 here is CASSQNQPQHF. The CDR3 DNA reads TGTGCCAGCAGCCAAAATCAGCCCCAGCATTTT.

The chain is built from TRBV7-6 and TRBJ2-7, with a tentative D call TRBD1 (6 bases). The V end was cut by 1 base, the J end by 7 bases, with 23 bases between. CDR3 size: 17 residues. Per the germline V gene, CDR1 is SGHVS and CDR2 is FNYEAQ. The CDR3 DNA sequence: TGTGCCAGCAGCTTAGGGGTGGGGGCAGGCGTGTTTATGGAGCAGTACTTC. Protein sequence: CASSLGVGAGVFMEQYF.

This clonotype was counted a few times. The chain carries TRBV19 and TRBJ1-5; D perhaps matches TRBD1 (5 bases). Germline V gene lookup returns CDR1 LNHDA and CDR2 SQIVND (reference sequence). This CDR3 comprises 13 residues. V lost 8 bases, J lost 6 bases, and 14 bases lay in between. The CDR3 loop reads CASERGLGQPQHF. CDR3 in DNA: TGTGCCAGTGAGAGGGGTTTGGGTCAGCCCCAGCATTTT.

The V and J genes are TRBV5-1 and TRBJ2-7; TRBD1 aligns across 9 bases. The CDR3 covers 19 residues. V shed 0 bases and J 3 bases; nucleotides not matched to a gene: 16. Germline V gives CDR1 SGHRS, CDR2 YFSETQ. CDR3 region: CASSLGDRAYLPPDYEQYF. CDR3 nucleotides: TGCGCCAGCAGCTTGGGGGACAGGGCCTATCTCCCTCCCGACTACGAGCAGTACTTC.

This clonotype was seen a few times. The rearrangement uses TRBV6-2 or TRBV6-3 and TRBJ1-3; 7 nucleotides agree with TRBD1. The CDR3 is 15 residues long. CDR1 is MNHEY and CDR2 is SVGEGT in the germline V gene. Unmatched junction bases numbered 11, after V lost 5 bases and J lost 7 bases. The CDR3 protein is CASSEGRQGSNTIYF. The CDR3 DNA sequence: TGTGCCAGCAGTGAAGGACGACAGGGTAGCAACACCATATATTTT.

This clonotype was seen many times. The chain uses TRBV2 and TRBJ2-4; D is possibly TRBD1 or TRBD2 (5 bases each). V lost 5 bases to trimming and J lost 7 bases, with 15 bases between them. Germline CDR1 and CDR2: SNHLY and FYNNEI. The CDR3 consists of 14 residues. This chain's CDR3 is CASSTGLTGNIQYF. The CDR3 DNA is TGTGCCAGCAGTACAGGACTCACAGGCAACATTCAGTACTTC.